This entry lists 23 T cell receptor beta chains sequenced from one sample in a study of OX40 agonist ivuxolimab in advanced cancers. Profiled with immunoSEQ multiplex PCR; TCRdb holds only in-frame clones, not every one. Here the sample spans roughly 40,000 clones, roughly 90% being singletons. Here the sequenced sample was CD4+ or CD8+ T cells sorted from blood, taken in a trial of the OX40 agonist ivuxolimab. Receptors originate from an adult with an advanced solid tumor such as melanoma, head and neck, liver or kidney cancer.

The chain recombines TRBV19 with TRBJ2-1, with 8 positions matching TRBD2. Germline V gene data show CDR1 as LNHDA and CDR2 as SQIVND (reference sequence). The CDR3 loop spans 17 amino acids. Trimming removed 6 bases from V and 1 base from J; junction bases left unmatched: 11. CDR3 sequence reads: CASSPSGGGWSYNEQFF. In DNA form, the CDR3 reads TGTGCCAGTAGCCCCTCCGGGGGGGGCTGGTCCTACAATGAGCAGTTCTTC.

This sequence joins TRBV18 and TRBJ2-6; no definite D call. Between the trimmed V and J ends, which lost 1 base and 0 bases, there was a span of 4 bases. In germline, CDR1 is KGHSH, CDR2 LQKENI. The CDR3 has 15 residues. CDR3 in amino acids: CASSPRNSGANVLTF. CDR3 DNA: TGTGCCAGCTCACCACGGAACTCTGGGGCCAACGTCCTGACTTTC. The full variable domain, its missing parts supplied by reference TRBV18 and TRBJ2-6, is NAGVMQNPRHLVRRRGQEARLRCSPMKGHSHVYWYRQLPEEGLKFMVYLQKENIIDESGMPKERFSAEFPKEGPSILRIQQVVRGDSAAYFCASSPRNSGANVLTFGAGSRLTVL.

The chain links TRBV7-2 to TRBJ1-1; the D is unclear. The CDR3 has 14 amino acids. Trimming removed 1 base from V and 0 bases from J, with 6 bases in between. Germline V gene lookup returns CDR1 SGHTA and CDR2 FQGNSA. DNA of the CDR3: TGTGCCAGCAGCTTAGGGCGGATGAACACTGAAGCTTTCTTT. Amino acid sequence: CASSLGRMNTEAFF.

The chain is built from TRBV21-1 and TRBJ1-3; the listed D gene, TRBD1, was not tested against the DNA. TRBV21-1 represents a pseudogene. This CDR3 is 16 amino acids long. DNA for the CDR3: TGTGCCAGCAGCAAAGGAATCCAGGGCGCTGGAAACACCATATATTTT. It translates to CASSKGIQGAGNTIYF.

This rearrangement joins TRBV27 to TRBJ1-1, with D maybe TRBD1 (5 bases). From germline, CDR1 is MNHEY and CDR2 SMNVEV (reference sequence). The CDR3 contains 16 residues. Trimming cost V 0 bases and J 4 bases, with 15 bases left between them. The CDR3 sequence is CASSLSYGGTGTEAFF. CDR3 sequence (DNA): TGTGCCAGCAGTTTATCCTATGGGGGGACTGGCACTGAAGCTTTCTTT.

The chain carries TRBV5-6 and TRBJ2-5, with TRBD2 matching 9 bases. The CDR3 loop spans 15 amino acids. V gave up 1 base and J gave up 1 base; unmatched junction bases: 2. From germline, CDR1 is SGHDT and CDR2 YYEEEE. CDR3 amino acids: CASSLLAGLQETQYF. CDR3 sequence (DNA): TGTGCCAGCAGCTTGCTAGCGGGGCTCCAAGAGACCCAGTACTTC.

This sequence joins TRBV4-1 and TRBJ2-2, with TRBD1 identical over 9 bases. J was trimmed by 6 bases and V by 5 bases; bases with no gene match: 7. Germline lookup yields CDR1 MGHRA and CDR2 YSYEKL. This CDR3 spans 15 amino acids. The CDR3 reads CASSYYGQGSGELFF. CDR3 coding DNA: TGCGCCAGCAGCTATTATGGACAGGGGTCCGGGGAGCTGTTTTTT.

J is TRBJ2-4 and V is TRBV2, with D unresolved. This CDR3 comprises 14 residues. The germline CDR1 and CDR2 sequences are SNHLY and FYNNEI. V shed 3 bases and J shed 3 bases, with 9 bases lying between them. Written as DNA, the CDR3 is TGTGCCAGCAGTGACAGCGCATTCAAAAACATTCAGTACTTC. It is translated as CASSDSAFKNIQYF. Full variable domain (missing parts from reference TRBV2 and TRBJ2-4): EPEVTQTPSHQVTQMGQEVILRCVPISNHLYFYWYRQILGQKVEFLVSFYNNEISEKSEIFDDQFSVERPDGSNFTLKIRSTKLEDSAMYFCASSDSAFKNIQYFGAGTRLSVL.

This clone came up once. This CDR3 is CASSTREAQHF. CDR3 bases: TGTGCCAGTAGTACTCGGGAGGCCCAGCATTTT. The J gene is TRBJ1-5, the V gene TRBV19; D not certain. The length of the CDR3 is 11 residues. V shed 4 bases and J shed 11 bases, with 9 bases lying between them. CDR1 and CDR2 from the germline V gene are LNHDA and SQIVND (reference sequence).

This chain joins TRBV27 and TRBJ2-1; the match to TRBD2 covers 16 bases. Looked up from germline, CDR1 is MNHEY and CDR2 is SMNVEV (reference sequence). This CDR3 is built from 18 residues. The trim removed 4 bases at V and 4 bases at J, leaving 7 bases unmatched. Here the CDR3 DNA reads TGTGCCAGCAGTTACTCGCCGGGACTAGCGGGAGGGTACAATGAGCAGTTCTTC. As protein: CASSYSPGLAGGYNEQFF.

V usage is TRBV6-6 and J usage is TRBJ2-2, with D unclear. This CDR3 is 12 amino acids long. Germline CDR1 and CDR2: MNHNY and SVGAGI (reference sequence). Trimming pared 2 bases from V and 6 bases from J, leaving 4 bases between. CDR3 bases: TGTGCCAGCAGTTACAGACCCGGGGAGCTGTTTTTT. Amino acid sequence: CASSYRPGELFF.

The rearrangement joins TRBV2 to TRBJ2-5; D unresolved. Germline loops: CDR1 SNHLY, CDR2 FYNNEI. V gave up 8 bases and J gave up 5 bases, with 6 bases separating them. This CDR3 is 10 amino acids long. In nucleotides, the CDR3 is TGTGCCAGCGCAGCCGAGACCCAGTACTTC. Protein: CASAAETQYF.

CDR3 in amino acids: CASSPRTGRDEKLFF. The CDR3 DNA follows: TGTGCCAGCAGTCCCCGGACAGGGAGAGATGAAAAACTGTTTTTT. The chain has TRBV28 and TRBJ1-4, with 8 bases aligning to TRBD1. Per germline, CDR1 MDHEN and CDR2 SYDVKM. This CDR3 comprises 15 residues. V lost 5 bases, J lost 6 bases, and 8 bases stayed unmatched.

The chain is built from TRBV18 and TRBJ2-7; 9 nucleotides line up with TRBD1. The CDR3 is made up of 14 amino acids. From germline, CDR1 is KGHSH and CDR2 LQKENI. The junction had 5 bases not matched to a gene; V was cut back by 5 bases and J by 3 bases. CDR3 DNA sequence: TGTGCCAGCTCAACGGACAGGGGCGGCTACGAGCAGTACTTC. It yields the protein CASSTDRGGYEQYF.

The chain joins TRBV2 to TRBJ2-5, with no clear D. V was trimmed by 3 bases and J by 5 bases, leaving 4 bases between them. The CDR3 length is 11 residues. Germline values: CDR1 SNHLY, CDR2 FYNNEI. CDR3 residues: CASSEHETQYF. The DNA for the CDR3 is TGTGCCAGCAGTGAGCACGAGACCCAGTACTTC.

This clone was seen only a few times. The chain combines TRBV28 with TRBJ2-4; TRBD1 aligns across 8 bases. With V trimmed by 6 bases and J by 4 bases, 8 bases remained unmatched. This CDR3 spans 15 amino acids. Germline CDR1 and CDR2: MDHEN and SYDVKM. This chain's CDR3 is CASSLGGTGKNIQYF. The CDR3 DNA follows: TGTGCCAGCAGCCTAGGGGGGACAGGAAAAAACATTCAGTACTTC.

The rearrangement uses TRBV7-3 and TRBJ2-2; no clear D gene. Germline CDR1 is SGHTA and CDR2 is FQGTGA. With 3 bases removed from V and 0 bases from J, the gap between germline ends came to 8 bases. This CDR3 is built from 15 residues. This chain's CDR3 is CASSLGGTNTGELFF. The DNA of the CDR3 is TGTGCCAGCAGCTTGGGCGGAACGAACACCGGGGAGCTGTTTTTT.

This chain links TRBV5-1 with TRBJ1-1; D not certain. Germline-derived CDR1 and CDR2 are SGHRS and YFSETQ. Trimming shortened V by 1 base and J by 1 base, and 11 bases separated the two germline ends. This CDR3 spans 15 amino acids. The CDR3 bases are TGCGCCAGCAGCTTGACAGTGATTGGGAACACTGAAGCTTTCTTT. Its translation: CASSLTVIGNTEAFF. The complete variable domain, with remaining parts taken from reference TRBV5-1 and TRBJ1-1, reads KAGVTQTPRYLIKTRGQQVTLSCSPISGHRSVSWYQQTPGQGLQFLFEYFSETQRNKGNFPGRFSGRQFSNSRSEMNVSTLELGDSALYLCASSLTVIGNTEAFFGQGTRLTVV.

This clone came up a few times. J is TRBJ1-1 and V is TRBV4-1, with a tentative D call TRBD1 (6 bases). The CDR3 is 14 amino acids. The germline V and J ends were trimmed by 7 bases and 1 base, with 13 bases remaining between them. CDR1 is MGHRA, CDR2 YSYEKL, per germline. CDR3 sequence reads: CASNRDGKNTEAFF. In DNA, the CDR3 is TGCGCCAGCAACAGGGACGGGAAGAACACTGAAGCTTTCTTT.

Notes on this clone: This may arise from a read error, as a much more abundant clone is one base away. This chain links TRBV2 with TRBJ1-4; D is unresolved. V lost 6 bases and J 4 bases, leaving 9 bases between the germline ends. Per the germline V gene, CDR1 is SNHLY and CDR2 is FYNNEI. The CDR3 consists of 13 residues. The CDR3 DNA sequence: TGTGCCAGCAGGCAGGACCATAATGAAAAACTGTTTTTT. This encodes CASRQDHNEKLFF.

This chain uses TRBV5-1 with TRBJ2-3, with D perhaps TRBD2 (5 bases). There are 15 residues in the CDR3. CDR1 is SGHRS and CDR2 is YFSETQ in the germline V gene. Deletions cut 7 bases from V and 2 bases from J, with 17 bases between. The CDR3 bases are TGCGCCAGCGCGCATCTTCCGGGGTCCACAGATACGCAGTATTTT. This gives the protein CASAHLPGSTDTQYF.

This rearrangement joins TRBV9 to TRBJ2-2; weak D call: TRBD2 (6 bases). V was trimmed by 1 base and J by 4 bases, leaving 14 bases between them. The CDR3 totals 16 residues. The germline CDR1 and CDR2 sequences are SGDLS and YYNGEE. The CDR3, as DNA: TGTGCCAGCAGCGTACTGGCGGGGCCCCGCACCGGGGAGCTGTTTTTT. Translation: CASSVLAGPRTGELFF.

This clone has just one count. CDR3 loop: CASSRTGRIETEAFF. The DNA of the CDR3 is TGTGCCAGCAGCCGGACAGGGCGGATAGAAACTGAAGCTTTCTTT. This chain links TRBV5-5 with TRBJ1-1, with TRBD1 matching over 8 bases. V lost 4 bases and J lost 5; bases outside the gene matches: 10. This CDR3 is 15 amino acids long. Germline CDR1 reads SGHKS; CDR2 reads YYEKEE (reference sequence).